Sequencing of this TCR beta chain was carried out in a study of shared clonotypes between healthy human individuals. Overall study context: Those who served as donors were a couple of women and a few men between the ages of 18 and 49.

Naive CD8 cells comprised CD45RO-negative, CCR7-positively selected cells, excluding terminally differentiated effector memory CD45RA+ cells. This CDR3 has 12 residues. The germline CDR1 and CDR2 sequences are SGHDT and YYEEEE. V was trimmed by 0 bases and J by 6 bases, leaving 3 bases between them. The data were produced by immunoSEQ multiplex PCR, yet TCRdb's version contains in-frame clones alone and is incomplete. The sample lists nearly 2 million clones; approximately 94% were seen once. On this clone: Other DNA sequences from this sample encode an identical CDR3 as well.

Sequencing was performed on naive CD8+ T cells sorted from blood. The gene calls are TRBV5-6 and TRBJ2-2; D is undetermined. This receptor was identified in a man aged 18-30 years in good health. In nucleotides, the CDR3 is TGTGCCAGCAGCTTGGATCCCGGGGAGCTGTTTTTT. It translates to CASSLDPGELFF.